Included here is one T cell receptor beta chain sequence, with context. RNA was extracted with the RNeasy kit, and a quantity of about 0.45 to 1 ug was reverse transcribed using random hexamers. TCRdb recomputed calls from the immunoSEQ multiplex PCR reads with MiXCR, one row per CDR3 protein. Among 120,000 or so distinct CDR3 sequences listed, approximately 94% were seen once. Germline V gene lookup returns CDR1 LNHDA and CDR2 SQIVND (reference sequence). This CDR3 has 15 amino acids. Trimming stripped 0 bases from V and 2 bases from J, with 10 bases between. In blood CD8+ and CD4+ T cells, TCR beta underwent sequencing. Both CD4+ and CD8+ T cells were negatively isolated, and TEMRA cells underwent FACS enrichment. This specimen comes from a study of CD8 T cells in Susac syndrome.

Sequenced input: CD4+ T cells from PBMCs. The chain carries TRBV19 and TRBJ2-5, with D perhaps given as TRBD1 or TRBD2 (5 bases each). This receptor was taken from a human donor with multiple sclerosis. The CDR3 nucleotides are TGTGCCAGTAGTATAGACGGGACGTATCAAGAGACCCAGTACTTC. Protein product: CASSIDGTYQETQYF.